A single sample is the source of the 23 T cell receptor beta chains below, sequenced in a study of vaccination and CD4 T cells after COVID-19 (dated by TCRdb to 2021 to 2024). Library preparation employed PCR. Sequencer: Illumina iSeq 100. The public sequencing data were trimmed at Q25 with fastp and processed into clonotypes with MiXCR by TCRdb, which kept only in-frame beta chains. Rows with a matching CDR3 protein are joined into one entry that keeps the most common DNA and genes. The table for this sample lists about 15,000 distinct CDR3 sequences; less than 80% of them were counted only once. Of the sample, about 1% is held by the ten largest clones. Sample: CD4+ T cells from blood, taken after SARS-CoV-2 vaccination. These receptors were taken from a human donor who had recovered from COVID-19.

A few counts support this clonotype. The chain joins TRBV6-5 to TRBJ2-3, with a weak D call TRBD1 (6 bases). Germline CDR1 is MNHEY and CDR2 is SVGAGI. The V end was cut by 2 bases, the J end by 0 bases, with 9 bases between. This CDR3 is 15 amino acids long. CDR3 sequence reads: CASSYPQGSTDTQYF. CDR3 in DNA: TGTGCCAGCAGTTACCCACAGGGTAGCACAGATACGCAGTATTTT.

This clonotype was detected only a few times. This sequence joins TRBV7-9 and TRBJ1-6, with D perhaps TRBD1 (5 bases). Germline CDR1 SEHNR, CDR2 FQNEAQ (reference sequence). V lost 3 bases, J lost 5 bases, and 11 bases lay in between. This CDR3 comprises 15 residues. The CDR3 DNA reads TGTGCCAGCAGCTTCGGGAGGGGTAATAATTCACCCCTCCACTTT. Its translation: CASSFGRGNNSPLHF.

J is TRBJ1-3 and V is TRBV25-1; tentative D call: TRBD1 (6 bases). The V gene lost 3 bases and the J gene lost 0 bases, with 15 bases spanning the gap. The CDR3 runs to 17 residues. Per germline, CDR1 MGHDK and CDR2 SYGVNS. The DNA of the CDR3 is TGTGCCAGCAGTGAGAAGAGGAGGGGGGCCTCTGGAAACACCATATATTTT. This encodes CASSEKRRGASGNTIYF.

This clonotype was detected only a few times. The rearrangement joins TRBV7-9 to TRBJ2-3; D could derive from TRBD1 or TRBD2 (6 bases each). Trimming took 5 bases from V and 6 from J, leaving 12 bases between them. Germline CDR1 SEHNR, CDR2 FQNEAQ (reference sequence). The CDR3 is 13 residues long. CDR3 sequence (DNA): TGTGCCAGCAGCCCAGAGGGGGGTGATACGCAGTATTTT. Its protein is CASSPEGGDTQYF.

A single count supports this clonotype. The chain joins TRBV25-1 to TRBJ1-6; D unresolved. The CDR3 spans 12 residues. Germline lookup yields CDR1 MGHDK and CDR2 SYGVNS. Trimming shortened V by 3 bases and J by 7 bases, and 4 bases separated the two germline ends. The CDR3, as DNA: TGTGCCAGCAGTGAGGGGAATTCACCCCTCCACTTT. Amino acid sequence: CASSEGNSPLHF.

This clonotype was detected only a few times. The chain employs TRBV6-2 or TRBV6-3 and TRBJ1-2; TRBD1 agrees at 8 bases. Per germline, CDR1 MNHEY and CDR2 SVGEGT. This CDR3 spans 15 amino acids. V was pared by 6 bases and J by 4 bases, with 10 bases of the junction left unmatched. The CDR3 protein is CASRGPGQASYGYTF. DNA for the CDR3: TGTGCCAGCAGAGGCCCGGGACAGGCCTCCTATGGCTACACCTTC.

The genes are TRBV2 and TRBJ1-5; D not certain. Deletions cut 6 bases from V and 9 bases from J, with 15 bases between. CDR3 length: 13 amino acids. The germline gives CDR1 SNHLY, CDR2 FYNNEI. CDR3 sequence: CASRIDTRSPQHF. In DNA form, the CDR3 reads TGTGCCAGCAGGATCGACACCCGATCGCCCCAGCATTTT.

This chain joins TRBV20-1 and TRBJ2-5; 8 nucleotides line up with TRBD2. Trimming cost V 7 bases and J 5 bases; bases outside gene matches: 9. The CDR3 covers 13 residues. Germline assignment: CDR1 DFQATT and CDR2 SNEGSKA (reference sequence). The DNA of the CDR3 is TGCAGTGAGCGGCTAGCGGGTACGGAGACCCAGTACTTC. Its translation: CSERLAGTETQYF.

This rearrangement joins TRBV12-3 or TRBV12-4 to TRBJ1-2; D is unclear. The V end lost 1 base, the J end lost 8 bases, and 14 bases lay between the germline ends. The CDR3 runs to 14 residues. CDR3 sequence reads: CASSLVSGSRGYTF. DNA for the CDR3: TGTGCCAGCAGTTTAGTGTCGGGATCGCGAGGCTACACCTTC.

In this sample, this clonotype turned up a few times. The V call is TRBV20-1, the J call TRBJ2-1, with 10 bases that match TRBD2. This CDR3 has 15 residues. CDR1 DFQATT and CDR2 SNEGSKA come from the germline V gene (reference sequence). With V trimmed by 4 bases and J by 7 bases, 10 bases remained unmatched. CDR3 bases: TGCAGTGCTACCTTTCCTAGCGGGAGTTCTAATGAGCAGTTCTTC. This translates into CSATFPSGSSNEQFF.

DNA for the CDR3: TGTGCCAGCAGTATTCGGGATCTCACTGAAGCTTTCTTT. As protein: CASSIRDLTEAFF. This sequence joins TRBV6-1 and TRBJ1-1; no reliable D call. V was clipped by 5 bases and J by 4 bases, with 11 bases between them. The CDR3 has 13 residues. Germline loops: CDR1 MNHNS, CDR2 SASEGT.

The rearrangement uses TRBV7-9 and TRBJ2-3; D may be TRBD2 (5 bases). This CDR3 has 12 amino acids. The germline V gene has CDR1 SEHNR and CDR2 FQNEAQ (reference sequence). The V gene lost 7 bases and the J gene lost 11 bases, with 16 bases spanning the gap. The CDR3 nucleotides are TGTGCCAGCACCCACCGGGAATCGAGGCAGTATTTT. Its protein is CASTHRESRQYF.

V gene TRBV4-3 combines with J gene TRBJ1-4; D is undetermined. The CDR3 runs to 14 residues. V shed 0 bases and J shed 7 bases, with 9 bases lying between them. From germline, CDR1 is LGHNA and CDR2 YSLEER. This CDR3 is CASSQDWEVEKLFF. The CDR3 region has the DNA TGCGCCAGCAGCCAAGATTGGGAGGTTGAAAAACTGTTTTTT.

The V gene is TRBV2, the J gene TRBJ1-1; D call uncertain. The CDR3 runs to 14 residues. V gave up 10 bases and J gave up 0 bases, with 15 bases separating them. CDR1 SNHLY and CDR2 FYNNEI come from the germline V gene. In DNA form, the CDR3 reads TGTGCCAACAGAGTGGAGTTACTGAACACTGAAGCTTTCTTT. Its translation: CANRVELLNTEAFF.

V is TRBV6-7 and J is TRBJ1-5; no reliable D call. TRBV6-7 is an ORF; its function is uncertain. Trimming removed 0 bases at V and 5 bases at J, with 17 bases between. CDR3 size: 17 residues. The CDR3 nucleotides are TGTGCCAGCAGTTACTCCAACTACCCCCCCGCCTATCAGCCCCAGCATTTT. Residues: CASSYSNYPPAYQPQHF.

This clonotype was counted once. The V and J genes are TRBV20-1 and TRBJ2-7; the match to TRBD1 covers 11 bases. Germline V CDR1 and CDR2: DFQATT, SNEGSKA (reference sequence). V lost 3 bases and J lost 4; bases outside the gene matches: 2. CDR3 length equals 13 residues. CDR3 sequence reads: CSARGQGGYEQYF. DNA for the CDR3: TGCAGTGCTAGGGGACAGGGGGGGTACGAGCAGTACTTC.

The table lists this clonotype with a count of one. The chain has TRBV7-2 and TRBJ2-2, with D hard to call. The CDR3 runs to 13 residues. Germline CDR1 and CDR2: SGHTA and FQGNSA. V gave up 7 bases and J gave up 7 bases, with 13 bases separating them. The CDR3 here is CASTMSPIGELFF. For the CDR3, the DNA is TGTGCCAGCACCATGAGTCCCATCGGGGAGCTGTTTTTT.

The CDR3 reads CASSGRQGTNSPLHF. Here the CDR3 DNA reads TGTGCCAGCAGTGGGCGACAGGGAACCAATTCACCCCTCCACTTT. The chain uses TRBV2 and TRBJ1-6; TRBD1 agrees at 7 bases. From germline, CDR1 is SNHLY and CDR2 FYNNEI. Trimming removed 4 bases from V and 7 bases from J; junction bases left unmatched: 7. The CDR3 is 15 amino acids.

This clonotype was detected only a few times. The genes are TRBV10-3 and TRBJ2-5, with 14 nucleotides matching TRBD2. The germline gives CDR1 ENHRY, CDR2 SYGVKD. Losses at the gene ends were 9 bases for V and 2 bases for J; bases not matched to a gene: 2. The CDR3 is 14 residues long. For the CDR3, the DNA is TGTGCCATAGGGACTAGCGGGAGTCAAGAGACCCAGTACTTC. It translates to CAIGTSGSQETQYF.

Written as DNA, the CDR3 is TGTGCCATCAGTGAGTTTCCAGGGAGGGATAATTCACCCCTCCACTTT. The encoded protein is CAISEFPGRDNSPLHF. J is TRBJ1-6 and V is TRBV10-3, with a tentative D call TRBD1 (5 bases). V was trimmed by 1 base and J by 5 bases, leaving 12 bases between them. Germline values: CDR1 ENHRY, CDR2 SYGVKD. This CDR3 contains 16 residues.

V usage is TRBV12-3 or TRBV12-4 and J usage is TRBJ1-6; TRBD1 agrees at 10 bases. J lost 0 bases, V lost 1 base, and 0 bases had no gene match. The CDR3 is made up of 17 amino acids. This CDR3 is CASSLGTGGSYNSPLHF. For the CDR3, the DNA is TGTGCCAGCAGTTTAGGGACAGGGGGCTCCTATAATTCACCCCTCCACTTT.

The chain couples TRBV7-9 to TRBJ2-2; TRBD2 aligns across 13 bases. Germline V CDR1 and CDR2: SEHNR, FQNEAQ (reference sequence). V gave up 0 bases and J gave up 6 bases; unmatched junction bases: 10. The CDR3 loop spans 19 amino acids. The CDR3 loop is CASSLAWTSGRVLAGELFF. In nucleotides, the CDR3 is TGTGCCAGCAGCTTAGCCTGGACTAGCGGGAGAGTCTTAGCCGGGGAGCTGTTTTTT.

The V call is TRBV2, the J call TRBJ1-4; maybe TRBD1 (6 bases). Germline lookup yields CDR1 SNHLY and CDR2 FYNNEI. Trimming cost V 4 bases and J 13 bases, with 19 bases left between them. The CDR3 is 14 residues long. This chain's CDR3 is CASSAVLGTTGLFF. CDR3 DNA sequence: TGTGCCAGCAGTGCCGTTCTCGGGACAACTGGACTGTTTTTT.